This T cell receptor (beta chain) was sequenced for a study of cytomegalovirus exposure and HLA in healthy donors. The wider study: In terms of ancestry, the Caucasian-associated cluster contained roughly four fifths of the approximately 420 genotyped donors.

CDR1 is SGDLS and CDR2 is YYNGEE in the germline V gene. The CDR3 contains 16 residues. 60 Vbeta and 13 Jbeta primers were used in PCR. Some clones are missing from TCRdb's copy, which holds only in-frame ones; the method was immunoSEQ multiplex PCR. In the table there are some 130,000 clones, approximately 80% of which are singletons. This clone was seen more than once but under ten times. One junction end does not reproduce the germline sequence, and a read error may be involved. This clonotype was obtained from a male donor in good health and CMV-seronegative. What was sequenced was PBMCs. The gene calls are TRBV9 and TRBJ1-6; D possibly corresponds to TRBD1 (5 bases). The CDR3 reads CASNVEGTGDNSPLHF. CDR3 sequence (DNA): TGTGCCAGCAACGTAGAAGGGACGGGGGATAATTCACCCCTCCACTTT.